This T cell receptor beta chain was obtained from a study of T-cell memory formation after mild COVID-19. Points from the study as a whole: Day 15 to 85 contractors were CD4/CD8 balanced; later expanders leaned CD4+. Contracting CD4+ clones lay largely in CM and EM, with CD8+ ones residing in EMRA. Some SARS-CoV-2-responding clones were already detected in memory before infection.

This clonotype has at least ten counts. Its antigen is currently unknown. Employing constant-segment primers, 5'RACE generated TCR alpha and TCR beta cDNA libraries bearing sample barcodes and UMIs. TCRdb passed the 5' RACE reads through MiXCR, listing each CDR3 protein once. The profile shows 25,000 to 30,000 distinct CDR3 sequences, about 16% of them singletons. The germline gives CDR1 SGHTA, CDR2 FQGNSA. The CDR3 covers 18 residues. V lost 2 bases to trimming and J lost 0 bases, with 17 bases between them. The source of this sequence is an adult who had mild COVID-19 (a few samples of this study predate the infection). Cell type and time point are not known. The gene calls are TRBV7-2 and TRBJ2-4; D unresolved. Sequencing was carried out using PBMCs or a T cell subset sorted from them (not recorded which). The CDR3 coding sequence is TGTGCCAGCAGCTTATTGCCGAAACTCGACCTAGCCAAAAACATTCAGTACTTC. Its translation is CASSLLPKLDLAKNIQYF. Using reference TRBV7-2 and TRBJ2-4 for the parts outside the CDR3, the full variable domain is GAGVSQSPSNKVTEKGKDVELRCDPISGHTALYWYRQSLGQGLEFLIYFQGNSAPDKSGLPSDRFSAERTGGSVSTLTIQRTQQEDSAVYLCASSLLPKLDLAKNIQYFGAGTRLSVL.